Presented here are 8 T cell receptor beta chains from one specimen sequenced in a study of blood T cells in healthy people across ages. The authors ran a second PCR of about 6 to 11 cycles using a sample-barcoded 5' primer and a J-beta primer mix. TCRdb recomputed calls from the 5' RACE reads with MiXCR, one row per CDR3 protein. The table shows under 800,000 distinct CDR3 sequences, with roughly 21% occurring only once. The source material was blood. Every receptor here comes from a man between 65 and 85 years old in good health.

This clonotype came up once. One junction end disagrees with the germline gene, perhaps due to a read error. The rearrangement links TRBV5-1 to TRBJ2-5; D uncertain. The CDR3 covers 12 residues. Germline CDR1 SGHRS, CDR2 YFSETQ. CDR3 nucleotides: TGCACCAGCAGCTTGGCTGGAGAGACCCAGTACTTC. Translation: CTSSLAGETQYF.

At least ten counts were recorded for this clonotype. The rearrangement uses TRBV5-6 and TRBJ2-2, with D maybe TRBD1 (6 bases). The CDR3 spans 15 residues. Germline V gene sequence: CDR1 SGHDT, CDR2 YYEEEE. The V gene lost 4 bases and the J gene lost 2 bases, with 12 bases spanning the gap. The CDR3 spells CASSVGTRNTGELFF. CDR3 nucleotides: TGTGCCAGCAGCGTCGGGACACGAAACACCGGGGAGCTGTTTTTT.

In this sample, this clonotype turned up many times. The chain employs TRBV29-1 and TRBJ2-1; 8 bases line up with TRBD2. Germline CDR1 is SQVTM and CDR2 is ANQGSEA. This CDR3 has 14 residues. J was trimmed by 3 bases and V by 7 bases; bases with no gene match: 8. The CDR3 is CSAPGLAGYNEQFF. CDR3 in DNA: TGCAGCGCCCCGGGGCTAGCGGGCTACAATGAGCAGTTCTTC.

The CDR3 nucleotides read TGTGCCAGCAGTGATGCAACAGGGACCTACTACGAGCAGTACTTC. This codes for CASSDATGTYYEQYF. V is TRBV25-1 and J is TRBJ2-5, with a tentative D call TRBD1 (6 bases). With the DNA end fitting TRBJ2-7 better, the J assignment may be wrong. This CDR3 is built from 15 residues. CDR1 and CDR2 from the germline V gene are MGHDK and SYGVNS.

This chain connects TRBV2 to TRBJ2-3; 12 bases map to TRBD2. CDR3 length: 18 residues. V trimming: 6 bases; J trimming: 0 bases; junction bases outside the gene matches: 10. CDR1 is SNHLY and CDR2 is FYNNEI in the germline V gene. The CDR3: CASRPGLAGFPSTDTQYF. CDR3 sequence (DNA): TGTGCCAGCAGGCCGGGACTAGCGGGTTTTCCTAGCACAGATACGCAGTATTTT.

This clonotype has just a few counts. This may arise from a read error, as a much more abundant clone is one base away. V usage is TRBV10-2 and J usage is TRBJ2-1, with 7 bases lining up with TRBD2. V shed 4 bases and J 14 bases; nucleotides not matched to a gene: 11. The CDR3 spans 13 residues. Germline CDR1 is WSHSY and CDR2 is SAAADI. CDR3 sequence (DNA): TGCGCCAGCAGTGGGACTGGCGGGAGTCCGGAGTTCTTC. It translates to CASSGTGGSPEFF.

V gene TRBV20-1 combines with J gene TRBJ2-5; the match to TRBD2 covers 7 bases. Looked up from germline, CDR1 is DFQATT and CDR2 is SNEGSKA (reference sequence). J gave up 5 bases and V 5 bases, and 8 bases lay outside the gene matches. CDR3 length: 13 amino acids. CDR3: CSAPREFDETQYF. CDR3 DNA sequence: TGCAGTGCTCCGCGGGAGTTTGACGAGACCCAGTACTTC.

This clonotype was counted ten times or more. The V call is TRBV29-1, the J call TRBJ2-5; 12 bases agree with TRBD2. The germline CDR1 and CDR2 sequences are SQVTM and ANQGSEA. The J segment lost 5 bases and the V segment lost 7 bases, leaving 2 bases of the junction unmatched. The CDR3 loop spans 12 amino acids. The CDR3 DNA reads as TGCAGCGCGACTAGCGGGAGTGAGACCCAGTACTTC. Amino acids: CSATSGSETQYF. Supplemented by reference TRBV29-1 and TRBJ2-5, the full variable domain reads SAVISQKPSRDICQRGTSLTIQCQVDSQVTMMFWYRQQPGQSLTLIATANQGSEATYESGFVIDKFPISRPNLTFSTLTVSNMSPEDSSIYLCSATSGSETQYFGPGTRLLVL.